This T cell receptor beta chain is drawn from a study of CD8+CD57+ T cells in acquired aplastic anemia. Flow cytometry had shown expanded CD8+CD57+ cells in the patients chosen for sequencing. Patients, without exception, had severe acquired aplastic anemia. Among the patients, none had received any therapy at the time of blood sampling. Study outcomes and limitations: Researchers report that around 29 CD8+ CDR3 sequences appeared in both patients and controls. Between the patient and control groups, CD8+ Simpson's diversity did not differ significantly.

Profiling of TCR beta VDJ combinations and CDR3 sequences used genomic DNA as template. TCRdb passed the reads through MiXCR, listing each CDR3 protein once. The data contain some 160,000 distinct CDR3 sequences, roughly 50% of them seen just once; the ten biggest clones take up about 2.9%. As regards this clonotype: Antigen specificity is unknown.

Germline V CDR1 and CDR2: SGDLS, YYNGEE. V lost 0 bases, J lost 7 bases, and 14 bases stayed unmatched. The CDR3 runs to 17 residues. The rearrangement links TRBV9 to TRBJ2-5; 8 bases map to TRBD2. The receptor comes from a human donor with aplastic anemia. Sequencing was carried out using sorted CD4+, CD8+, or CD8+CD57+ T cells (not recorded which) from PBMCs. The CDR3: CASSVAGGEVGHGTQYF. The DNA of the CDR3 is TGTGCCAGCAGCGTAGCGGGGGGGGAGGTCGGTCACGGGACCCAGTACTTC.